The clone carrying this T cell receptor (delta chain) is large (0.1 to 1%) by share. TCRdb fed the RT-PCR reads to CATT. Of a few thousand delta-chain clones detected, less than 25% appear once; the ten largest clones hold about 26%. This entry is derived from a study of gamma-delta T cells after stem cell transplantation. The V end lost 3 bases, the J end lost 1 base, and 23 bases lay between the germline ends. Germline assignment: CDR1 GEAIGNYY and CDR2 EKD. The CDR3 has 18 residues. This receptor was taken from a human donor. It is not recorded whose cells these are; they may come from a transplant donor. This rearrangement joins TRDV2 to TRDJ1; tentative D call: TRDD3 (5 bases). The sequenced material came from gamma-delta T cells. CDR3: CACDPLSVADILTDKLIF. CDR3 DNA: TGTGCCTGTGACCCATTGTCGGTGGCGGATATCCTCACCGATAAACTCATCTTT.